The 28 T cell receptor beta chains reported below all come from one sample, sequenced in a study of beta chain features in type 1 diabetes. The investigators reverse transcribed all of the isolated RNA, so they sequenced expressed TCRB transcripts. Libraries were prepared by immunoSEQ multiplex PCR; TCRdb keeps only in-frame clonotypes and omits some of them. The table has hundreds of thousands of clones, around 15% seen once. Whole-study findings and limits: Type 1 diabetes patients had TCRB CDR3s that were shorter (moderately but significantly so) in all four CD4+ subsets.

These TCRs' antigens remain unknown. The material sequenced was naive CD4+ T cells from blood. All receptors come from a man between 18 and 35 years old with type 1 diabetes.

The chain joins TRBV19 to TRBJ2-6; TRBD1 matches 7 bases. CDR1 is LNHDA, CDR2 SQIVND, per germline (reference sequence). V lost 3 bases to trimming and J lost 4 bases; unmatched junction nucleotides: 6. The CDR3 extends over 16 amino acids. The CDR3 DNA is TGTGCCAGTAGTATTACAGGGGCAGCGGGGGCCAACGTCCTGACTTTC. This sequence encodes CASSITGAAGANVLTF.

This clone was detected a few times. The genes are TRBV30 and TRBJ1-1; no firm D call. The CDR3 is made up of 13 amino acids. From germline, CDR1 is GTSNPN and CDR2 SVGIG (reference sequence). Trimming pared 1 base from V and 7 bases from J, leaving 13 bases between. CDR3 DNA: TGTGCCTGGAGTGAAGGGAGGAGATATGAAGCTTTCTTT. Residues: CAWSEGRRYEAFF.

This clone turned up a few times. The genes are TRBV20-1 and TRBJ2-7; D perhaps matches TRBD2 (5 bases). The V gene lost 6 bases and the J gene lost 9 bases, with 15 bases spanning the gap. Germline V gene data show CDR1 as DFQATT and CDR2 as SNEGSKA (reference sequence). The CDR3 has 11 residues. CDR3 region: CSAPTTSPQYF. Here the CDR3 DNA reads TGCAGTGCCCCTACTACTAGTCCGCAGTACTTC.

This clone showed up just a few times. The chain uses TRBV30 and TRBJ2-7; TRBD1 matches 10 bases. V shed 1 base and J 6 bases; nucleotides not matched to a gene: 3. The CDR3 consists of 13 residues. CDR1 is GTSNPN and CDR2 is SVGIG in the germline V gene (reference sequence). CDR3 sequence: CAWSGTGGGEQYF. The CDR3 DNA reads as TGTGCCTGGAGTGGGACAGGGGGAGGCGAGCAGTACTTC.

This clone was counted only a few times. The chain couples TRBV20-1 to TRBJ2-1, with no clear D. The CDR3 runs to 9 residues. Per germline, CDR1 DFQATT and CDR2 SNEGSKA (reference sequence). DNA for the CDR3: TGCACGATGGGCAATGAGCAGTTCTTC. It codes for CTMGNEQFF.

This sequence joins TRBV30 and TRBJ2-2; 10 bases are a match to TRBD1. Germline loops: CDR1 GTSNPN, CDR2 SVGIG (reference sequence). The CDR3 covers 14 residues. J was trimmed by 6 bases and V by 8 bases; bases with no gene match: 9. CDR3 nucleotide sequence: TGTGCCGGGTCAAGACAGGGGGCCCCCGGGGAGCTGTTTTTT. This encodes CAGSRQGAPGELFF.

This clone was counted between two and nine times. The chain has TRBV18 and TRBJ2-7; 7 positions agree with TRBD1. V shed 2 bases and J 1 base; nucleotides not matched to a gene: 5. There are 15 residues in the CDR3. Germline lookup yields CDR1 KGHSH and CDR2 LQKENI. The CDR3 loop reads CASSPETGLSYEQYF. The CDR3 region has the DNA TGTGCCAGCTCACCAGAGACAGGGCTATCCTACGAGCAGTACTTC.

The genes are TRBV5-4 and TRBJ2-7; 9 bases align to TRBD1. V shed 3 bases, J shed 6 bases, and the junction held 7 bases outside the gene matches. The V gene's germline CDR1 is SGHNT and CDR2 YYREEE (reference sequence). The CDR3 has 14 residues. DNA of the CDR3: TGTGCCAGCAGCTGGGACAGGGATTACGGCGAGCAGTACTTC. It codes for CASSWDRDYGEQYF.

The DNA of the CDR3 is TGTGCCAGCACCATCTGGGCTACAGGGGGCCGGGGTAATGAGCAGTTCTTC. As protein: CASTIWATGGRGNEQFF. J is TRBJ2-1 and V is TRBV28; 9 bases map to TRBD1. There are 17 residues in the CDR3. Germline V gene data show CDR1 as MDHEN and CDR2 as SYDVKM. V trimming: 7 bases; J trimming: 7 bases; junction bases outside the gene matches: 17.

V is TRBV6-5 and J is TRBJ1-3, with D possibly matching TRBD1 (6 bases). CDR3 length equals 16 residues. Germline V CDR1 and CDR2: MNHEY, SVGAGI. Trimming took 4 bases from V and 0 from J, leaving 13 bases between them. This chain's CDR3 is CASSSGTPRSGNTIYF. The CDR3 DNA sequence: TGTGCCAGCAGTTCCGGGACACCCCGCTCTGGAAACACCATATATTTT.

A few counts support this clone. The rearrangement links TRBV7-2 to TRBJ1-2; TRBD1 matches 9 bases. After removal of 5 bases from V and 5 bases from J, the junction contained 9 bases not matched to a gene. Germline V gene sequence: CDR1 SGHTA, CDR2 FQGNSA. The CDR3 totals 15 residues. This chain's CDR3 is CASSKGDRELYGYTF. CDR3 DNA sequence: TGTGCCAGCAGCAAGGGGGACAGGGAATTGTATGGCTACACCTTC.

The CDR3 sequence is CASSLMTSNEQFF. The CDR3 DNA is TGCGCCAGCAGCTTGATGACTAGCAATGAGCAGTTCTTC. J is TRBJ2-1 and V is TRBV5-1; possibly TRBD2 for D (6 bases). Germline values: CDR1 SGHRS, CDR2 YFSETQ. Trimming shortened V by 1 base and J by 6 bases, and 8 bases separated the two germline ends. The CDR3 runs to 13 residues.

J is TRBJ1-4 and V is TRBV7-9; D may be TRBD1 (6 bases). CDR3 size: 14 residues. Looked up from germline, CDR1 is SEHNR and CDR2 is FQNEAQ (reference sequence). V gave up 5 bases and J gave up 3 bases, with 10 bases separating them. The CDR3 sequence is CASSRRGSNEKLFF. CDR3 sequence (DNA): TGTGCCAGCAGCCGCAGGGGTTCTAATGAAAAACTGTTTTTT.

The V gene is TRBV5-1, the J gene TRBJ2-3; 9 bases map to TRBD2. Germline V lookup: CDR1 SGHRS, CDR2 YFSETQ. The CDR3 covers 15 residues. Trimming removed 4 bases from V and 4 bases from J; junction bases left unmatched: 7. CDR3 nucleotide sequence: TGCGCCAGCAGCGGTAATAGCGGGAGTCCAGATACGCAGTATTTT. As protein: CASSGNSGSPDTQYF.

This clone appeared a few times. The chain carries TRBV2 and TRBJ1-2, with TRBD1 matching over 9 bases. The J segment lost 5 bases and the V segment lost 9 bases, leaving 7 bases of the junction unmatched. The germline V gene has CDR1 SNHLY and CDR2 FYNNEI. The CDR3 is 13 amino acids. The CDR3 DNA is TGTGCCAGAAGTCCGGGACAGGGTTATGGCTACACCTTC. Its translation: CARSPGQGYGYTF.

This clone was counted only a few times. This chain connects TRBV30 to TRBJ2-1, with D maybe TRBD2 (6 bases). CDR1 is GTSNPN and CDR2 is SVGIG in the germline V gene (reference sequence). V lost 0 bases and J lost 10, with 16 bases in between. The CDR3 sequence is 14 residues long. CDR3 region: CAWSVGTVRAEQFF. The CDR3 DNA follows: TGTGCCTGGAGTGTAGGGACTGTCCGGGCGGAGCAGTTCTTC.

The J gene is TRBJ1-1, the V gene TRBV11-2, with D perhaps TRBD1 (6 bases). Per the germline V gene, CDR1 is SGHAT and CDR2 is FQNNGV. V lost 5 bases, J lost 5 bases, and 24 bases lay in between. The CDR3 runs 17 residues. DNA of the CDR3: TGTGCCAGCAGCGCGCTATGGGGGCTCCCCGGGGAGACTGAAGCTTTCTTT. It encodes CASSALWGLPGETEAFF.

The rearrangement uses TRBV30 and TRBJ2-3; TRBD2 matches at 8 bases. The CDR3 totals 14 residues. The germline CDR1 and CDR2 sequences are GTSNPN and SVGIG (reference sequence). With V trimmed by 3 bases and J by 9 bases, 11 bases remained unmatched. This CDR3 reads CAWSLTGGPGTQYF. For the CDR3, the DNA is TGTGCCTGGAGCCTGACGGGGGGGCCGGGGACGCAGTATTTT. Drawing the rest from reference TRBV30 and TRBJ2-3, the complete variable domain is SQTIHQWPATLVQPVGSPLSLECTVEGTSNPNLYWYRQAAGRGLQLLFYSVGIGQISSEVPQNLSASRPQDRQFILSSKKLLLSDSGFYLCAWSLTGGPGTQYFGPGTRLTVL.

This clone was found a few times. The chain employs TRBV7-9 and TRBJ1-1, with 9 bases that match TRBD1. This CDR3 is 14 amino acids long. From germline, CDR1 is SEHNR and CDR2 FQNEAQ (reference sequence). The junction had 2 bases not matched to a gene; V was cut back by 5 bases and J by 1 base. CDR3 residues: CASSPDRGNTEAFF. The CDR3 DNA sequence: TGTGCCAGCAGCCCGGACAGGGGGAACACTGAAGCTTTCTTT.

The V gene is TRBV29-1, the J gene TRBJ1-1, with a tentative D call TRBD1 (5 bases). The germline V gene has CDR1 SQVTM and CDR2 ANQGSEA. V was trimmed by 4 bases and J by 4 bases, leaving 19 bases between them. The CDR3 contains 15 residues. The CDR3 region is CSVARAGAGSTEAFF. As DNA, the CDR3 is TGCAGCGTTGCCAGGGCGGGAGCCGGATCCACTGAAGCTTTCTTT.

This clone was recorded a few times. The chain carries TRBV6-5 and TRBJ2-4; TRBD2 might be the D (5 bases). The CDR3 sequence is 11 residues long. Germline assignment: CDR1 MNHEY and CDR2 SVGAGI. Trimming left V 8 bases short and J 6 bases short, with 8 bases between. The CDR3 reads CASHRGNIQYF. The CDR3, as DNA: TGTGCCAGCCATCGGGGAAACATTCAGTACTTC.

J is TRBJ1-1 and V is TRBV5-4; D gene ambiguous. V lost 4 bases and J lost 3, with 16 bases in between. This CDR3 is 15 amino acids long. The V gene's germline CDR1 is SGHNT and CDR2 YYREEE (reference sequence). The CDR3 DNA sequence: TGTGCCAGCAGCCCGGGCCTTAGGGAGCACACTGAAGCTTTCTTT. It yields the protein CASSPGLREHTEAFF.

The chain uses TRBV14 and TRBJ2-3; 7 positions agree with TRBD2. There are 16 residues in the CDR3. From germline, CDR1 is SGHDN and CDR2 FVKESK. The junction had 6 bases not matched to a gene; V was cut back by 2 bases and J by 1 base. The CDR3 loop is CASSQSRTRGTDTQYF. DNA of the CDR3: TGTGCCAGCAGCCAAAGCCGGACTAGGGGCACAGATACGCAGTATTTT.

The rearrangement joins TRBV6-1 to TRBJ2-4, with 9 bases identical to TRBD1. The V gene's germline CDR1 is MNHNS and CDR2 SASEGT. This CDR3 comprises 15 residues. Here the CDR3 DNA reads TGTGCAATCGGGGACAGGGAACTAGCCAAAAACATTCAGTACTTC. It yields the protein CAIGDRELAKNIQYF.

The gene calls are TRBV10-3 and TRBJ2-5; 8 bases line up with TRBD1. This CDR3 is 16 amino acids long. Per the germline V gene, CDR1 is ENHRY and CDR2 is SYGVKD. V lost 3 bases, J lost 1 base, and 7 bases stayed unmatched. The CDR3 DNA reads as TGTGCCATCAGTGATGTGACAGGGGTGGGCCAAGAGACCCAGTACTTC. Protein: CAISDVTGVGQETQYF.

The chain links TRBV7-2 to TRBJ1-1; perhaps TRBD1 as D (5 bases). The CDR3 covers 15 residues. V lost 0 bases to trimming and J lost 1 base, with 9 bases between them. Per the germline V gene, CDR1 is SGHTA and CDR2 is FQGNSA. CDR3 loop: CASSLAGVANTEAFF. The CDR3 DNA reads TGTGCCAGCAGCTTAGCGGGGGTGGCGAACACTGAAGCTTTCTTT.

This clone was seen more than once but under ten times. Written as DNA, the CDR3 is TGTGCCATCAGGGACAGGTCCTTCTCTGGGGCCAACGTCCTGACTTTC. It translates to CAIRDRSFSGANVLTF. The V gene is TRBV10-3, the J gene TRBJ2-6; 7 positions match TRBD1. After removal of 6 bases from V and 0 bases from J, the junction contained 5 bases not matched to a gene. The CDR3 covers 16 residues. The germline gives CDR1 ENHRY, CDR2 SYGVKD.

This clone was seen more than once but under ten times. The CDR3 nucleotides read TGTGCCAGCAGCTTAGTTGGACAGTTCAATGAGCAGTTCTTC. Translating gives CASSLVGQFNEQFF. The rearrangement links TRBV7-9 to TRBJ2-1; perhaps TRBD1 as D (6 bases). Per the germline V gene, CDR1 is SEHNR and CDR2 is FQNEAQ (reference sequence). Trimming removed 1 base at V and 6 bases at J, with 10 bases between. This CDR3 region has 14 residues.